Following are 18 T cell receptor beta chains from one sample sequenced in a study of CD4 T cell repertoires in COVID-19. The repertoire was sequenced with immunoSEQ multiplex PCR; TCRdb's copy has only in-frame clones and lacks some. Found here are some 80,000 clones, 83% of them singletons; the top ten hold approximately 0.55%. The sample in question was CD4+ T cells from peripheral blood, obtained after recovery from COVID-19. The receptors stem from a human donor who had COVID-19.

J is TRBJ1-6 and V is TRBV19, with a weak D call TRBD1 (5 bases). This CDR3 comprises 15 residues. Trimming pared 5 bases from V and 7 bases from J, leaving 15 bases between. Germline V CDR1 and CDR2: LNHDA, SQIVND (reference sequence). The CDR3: CASSFSTARNSPLHF. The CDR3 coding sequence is TGTGCCAGTAGTTTTTCGACAGCCAGAAATTCACCCCTCCACTTT.

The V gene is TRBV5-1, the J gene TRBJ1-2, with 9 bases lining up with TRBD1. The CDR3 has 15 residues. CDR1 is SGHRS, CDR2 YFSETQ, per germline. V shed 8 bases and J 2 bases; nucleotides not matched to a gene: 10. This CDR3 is CASNFGTGSNYGYTF. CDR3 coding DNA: TGCGCCAGTAACTTCGGGACAGGGTCCAACTATGGCTACACCTTC. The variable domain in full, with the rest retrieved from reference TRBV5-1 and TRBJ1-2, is KAGVTQTPRYLIKTRGQQVTLSCSPISGHRSVSWYQQTPGQGLQFLFEYFSETQRNKGNFPGRFSGRQFSNSRSEMNVSTLELGDSALYLCASNFGTGSNYGYTFGSGTRLTVV.

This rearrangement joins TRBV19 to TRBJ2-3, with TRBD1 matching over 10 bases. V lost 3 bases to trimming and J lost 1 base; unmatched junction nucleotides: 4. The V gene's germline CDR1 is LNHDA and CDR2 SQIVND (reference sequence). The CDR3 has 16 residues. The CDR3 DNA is TGTGCCAGTAGTATTCGGACAGGGGGTGGCACAGATACGCAGTATTTT. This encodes CASSIRTGGGTDTQYF.

CDR3 region: CASSFFRDSYEQYF. The DNA for the CDR3 is TGTGCCAGCAGTTTTTTCCGGGACAGCTACGAGCAGTACTTC. V and J are TRBV6-5 and TRBJ2-7; 7 nucleotides line up with TRBD1. V trimming: 4 bases; J trimming: 3 bases; junction bases outside the gene matches: 6. Germline V CDR1 and CDR2: MNHEY, SVGAGI. The CDR3 runs 14 residues.

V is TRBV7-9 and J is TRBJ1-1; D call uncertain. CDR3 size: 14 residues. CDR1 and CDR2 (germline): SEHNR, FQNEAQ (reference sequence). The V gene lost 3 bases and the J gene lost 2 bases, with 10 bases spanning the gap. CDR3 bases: TGTGCCAGCAGCTTGGCGGAGCTAAACACTGAAGCTTTCTTT. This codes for CASSLAELNTEAFF.

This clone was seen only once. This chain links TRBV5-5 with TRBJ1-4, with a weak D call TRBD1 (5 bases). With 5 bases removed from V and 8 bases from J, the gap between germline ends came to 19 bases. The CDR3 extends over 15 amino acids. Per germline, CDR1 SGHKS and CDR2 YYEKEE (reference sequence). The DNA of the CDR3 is TGTGCCAGCAGTTATATCGACAGAAGAGAAGAAAAACTGTTTTTT. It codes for CASSYIDRREEKLFF.

The CDR3: CASSSQTGASLGYTF. DNA for the CDR3: TGTGCCAGCAGCTCTCAGACAGGGGCCTCCCTTGGCTACACCTTC. The chain joins TRBV7-2 to TRBJ1-2; 8 bases are a match to TRBD1. The CDR3 has 15 residues. Germline CDR1 and CDR2: SGHTA and FQGNSA. With 4 bases clipped from V and 7 bases from J, the junction kept 11 bases outside the gene matches.

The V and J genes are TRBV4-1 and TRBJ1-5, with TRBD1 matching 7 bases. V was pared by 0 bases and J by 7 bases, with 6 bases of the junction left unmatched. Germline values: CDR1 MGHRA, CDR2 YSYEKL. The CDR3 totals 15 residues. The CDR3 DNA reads TGCGCCAGCAGCCAAGATGGGGACAGCAGGCAGCCCCAGCATTTT. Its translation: CASSQDGDSRQPQHF.

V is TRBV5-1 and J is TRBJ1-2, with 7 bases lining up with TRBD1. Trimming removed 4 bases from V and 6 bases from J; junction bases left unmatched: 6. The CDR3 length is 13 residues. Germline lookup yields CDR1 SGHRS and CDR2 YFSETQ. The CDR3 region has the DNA TGCGCCAGCAGCACCGGGACAGAGAATGGCTACACCTTC. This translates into CASSTGTENGYTF. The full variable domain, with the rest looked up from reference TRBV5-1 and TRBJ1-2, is KAGVTQTPRYLIKTRGQQVTLSCSPISGHRSVSWYQQTPGQGLQFLFEYFSETQRNKGNFPGRFSGRQFSNSRSEMNVSTLELGDSALYLCASSTGTENGYTFGSGTRLTVV.

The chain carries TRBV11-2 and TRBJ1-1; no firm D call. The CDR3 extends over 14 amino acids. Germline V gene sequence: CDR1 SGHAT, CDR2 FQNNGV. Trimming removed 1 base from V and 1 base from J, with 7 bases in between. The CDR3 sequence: CASSLGVGNTEAFF. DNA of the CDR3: TGTGCCAGCAGCTTAGGGGTGGGGAACACTGAAGCTTTCTTT.

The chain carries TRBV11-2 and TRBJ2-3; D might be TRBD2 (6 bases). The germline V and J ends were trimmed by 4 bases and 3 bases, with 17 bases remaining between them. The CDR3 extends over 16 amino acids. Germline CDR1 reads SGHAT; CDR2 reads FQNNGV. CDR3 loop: CASSSQIGAGTDTQYF. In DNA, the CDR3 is TGTGCCAGCAGCTCCCAGATAGGAGCGGGTACAGATACGCAGTATTTT.

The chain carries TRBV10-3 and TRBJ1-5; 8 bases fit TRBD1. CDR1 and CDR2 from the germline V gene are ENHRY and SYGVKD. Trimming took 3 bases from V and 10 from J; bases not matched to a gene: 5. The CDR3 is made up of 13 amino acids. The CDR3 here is CAISDTGQGPQHF. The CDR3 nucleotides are TGTGCCATCAGTGATACCGGACAGGGCCCCCAGCATTTT.

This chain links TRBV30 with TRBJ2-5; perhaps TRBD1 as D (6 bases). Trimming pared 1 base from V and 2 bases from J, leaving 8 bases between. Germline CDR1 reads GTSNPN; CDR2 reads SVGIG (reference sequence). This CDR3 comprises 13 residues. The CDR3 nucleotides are TGTGCCTGGAGTGGGACAGTACAAGAGACCCAGTACTTC. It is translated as CAWSGTVQETQYF.

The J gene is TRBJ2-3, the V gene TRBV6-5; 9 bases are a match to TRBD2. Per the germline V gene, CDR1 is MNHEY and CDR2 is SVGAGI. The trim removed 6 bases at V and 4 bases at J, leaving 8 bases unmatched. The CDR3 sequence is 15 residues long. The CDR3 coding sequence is TGTGCCAGCAGCCTCTATGGCGGGGGGGCAGATACGCAGTATTTT. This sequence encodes CASSLYGGGADTQYF.

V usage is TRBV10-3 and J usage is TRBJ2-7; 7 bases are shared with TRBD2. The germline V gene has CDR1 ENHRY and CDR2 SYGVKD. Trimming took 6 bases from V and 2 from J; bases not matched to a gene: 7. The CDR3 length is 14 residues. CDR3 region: CAIREGTTAYEQYF. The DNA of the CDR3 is TGTGCCATCAGGGAAGGGACTACAGCCTACGAGCAGTACTTC.

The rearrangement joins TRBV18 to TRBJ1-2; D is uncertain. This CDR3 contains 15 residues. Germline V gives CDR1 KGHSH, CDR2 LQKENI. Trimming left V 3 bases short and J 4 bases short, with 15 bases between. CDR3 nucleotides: TGTGCCAGCTCACCCCGGGAAACCGGGCGCTATGGCTACACCTTC. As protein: CASSPRETGRYGYTF.

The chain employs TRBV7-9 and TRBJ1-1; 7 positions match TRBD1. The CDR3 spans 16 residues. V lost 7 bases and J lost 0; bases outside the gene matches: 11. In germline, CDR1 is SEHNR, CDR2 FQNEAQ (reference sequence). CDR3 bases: TGTGCCAGCACCATAACAGGGGCGCTCATGAACACTGAAGCTTTCTTT. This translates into CASTITGALMNTEAFF.

The CDR3 sequence is CASSLAGRSANYGYTF. CDR3 in DNA: TGTGCCAGCAGCTTGGCCGGGAGGTCAGCTAACTATGGCTACACCTTC. The chain combines TRBV5-4 with TRBJ1-2; no clear D. Germline V gene lookup returns CDR1 SGHNT and CDR2 YYREEE (reference sequence). The ends were cut back, 0 bases at V and 0 bases at J, with 12 bases in the middle. This CDR3 is 16 amino acids long.